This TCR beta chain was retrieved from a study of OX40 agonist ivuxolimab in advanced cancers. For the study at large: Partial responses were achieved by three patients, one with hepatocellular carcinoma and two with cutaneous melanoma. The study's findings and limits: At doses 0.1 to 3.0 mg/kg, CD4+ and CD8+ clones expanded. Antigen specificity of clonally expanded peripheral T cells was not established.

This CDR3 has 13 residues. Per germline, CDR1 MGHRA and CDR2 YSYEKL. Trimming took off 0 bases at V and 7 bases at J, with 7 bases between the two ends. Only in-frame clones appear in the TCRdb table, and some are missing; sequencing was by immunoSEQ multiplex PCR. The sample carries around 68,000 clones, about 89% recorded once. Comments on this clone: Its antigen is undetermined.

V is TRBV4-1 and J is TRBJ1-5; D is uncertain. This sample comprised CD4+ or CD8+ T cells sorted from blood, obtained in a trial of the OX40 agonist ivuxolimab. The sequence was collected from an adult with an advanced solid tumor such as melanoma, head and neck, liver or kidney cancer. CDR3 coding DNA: TGCGCCAGCAGCCAAGAAACGAGGCAGCCCCAGCATTTT. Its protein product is CASSQETRQPQHF.